These 28 T cell receptor beta chains originate from one sample sequenced in a study of blood T cells in healthy people across ages. Primers used in a second PCR of roughly 6 to 11 cycles were a sample-barcoded 5' primer and a J-beta primer mix. Using its own MiXCR run on the 5' RACE reads, TCRdb lists one record per CDR3 protein. The data show 650,000 to 700,000 distinct CDR3 sequences, over 40% seen once. Sequenced material: blood. The receptor source for this set is an elderly woman in good health.

Ten or more counts support this clonotype. This chain uses TRBV6-5 with TRBJ2-2; 10 bases are shared with TRBD2. The CDR3 is 13 amino acids. Looked up from germline, CDR1 is MNHEY and CDR2 is SVGAGI. With 6 bases clipped from V and 9 bases from J, the junction kept 4 bases outside the gene matches. CDR3 bases: TGTGCCAGCAGGTCTAGCGGGGGCCGGGAGCTGTTTTTT. Its protein is CASRSSGGRELFF.

The chain uses TRBV29-1 and TRBJ2-2, with D hard to call. Looked up from germline, CDR1 is SQVTM and CDR2 is ANQGSEA. There are 15 residues in the CDR3. Trimming removed 4 bases at V and 0 bases at J, with 12 bases between. The CDR3 reads CSVGPRSPNTGELFF. Here the CDR3 DNA reads TGCAGCGTTGGTCCCCGGTCCCCGAACACCGGGGAGCTGTTTTTT.

This clonotype was recorded many times. The chain couples TRBV20-1 to TRBJ2-5; a possible D gene is TRBD1 (6 bases). The germline V and J ends were trimmed by 6 bases and 2 bases, with 19 bases remaining between them. This CDR3 is 15 amino acids long. Per germline, CDR1 DFQATT and CDR2 SNEGSKA (reference sequence). CDR3 DNA sequence: TGCAGTGCCGTCATGAACAGGGCAGGGCAAGAGACCCAGTACTTC. The encoded protein is CSAVMNRAGQETQYF.

A word on this clonotype: Just one base apart from a much larger clone, this may be a read error. The chain couples TRBV18 to TRBJ2-1; TRBD2 aligns across 14 bases. Germline V lookup: CDR1 KGHSH, CDR2 LQKENI. This CDR3 is built from 19 residues. The CDR3 sequence is CVSSPTRLAGGIGSDEQFF. In nucleotides, the CDR3 is TGTGTCAGCTCACCTACCCGACTAGCGGGAGGGATAGGCTCGGATGAGCAGTTCTTC.

The genes are TRBV12-3 or TRBV12-4 and TRBJ2-3; D possibly corresponds to TRBD2 (6 bases). The V end lost 0 bases, the J end lost 1 base, and 14 bases lay between the germline ends. This CDR3 has 17 amino acids. DNA for the CDR3: TGTGCCAGCAGTTTAGCGCTTAGCGGTACTCGCACAGATACGCAGTATTTT. This gives the protein CASSLALSGTRTDTQYF.

The gene calls are TRBV27 and TRBJ2-7, with 7 bases identical to TRBD1. The V segment lost 1 base and the J segment 7 bases; nucleotides outside the gene matches: 10. CDR1 and CDR2 (germline): MNHEY, SMNVEV (reference sequence). This CDR3 contains 15 residues. This chain's CDR3 is CASSLWGQHNNEQYF. CDR3 sequence (DNA): TGTGCCAGCAGTTTATGGGGACAGCATAACAATGAGCAGTACTTC.

This sequence joins TRBV29-1 and TRBJ1-6; tentative D call: TRBD1 (5 bases). V lost 4 bases, J lost 5 bases, and 9 bases lay in between. CDR1 SQVTM and CDR2 ANQGSEA come from the germline V gene. The CDR3 covers 13 residues. CDR3 DNA: TGCAGCGTTGGCAGAGGGGATAATTCACCCCTCCACTTT. The encoded protein is CSVGRGDNSPLHF.

This clonotype was found a few times. This chain connects TRBV7-2 to TRBJ2-7; D is ambiguous. Germline assignment: CDR1 SGHTA and CDR2 FQGNSA. This CDR3 is built from 12 residues. Trimming took 0 bases from V and 6 from J, leaving 6 bases between them. CDR3 DNA sequence: TGTGCCAGCAGCTTAGCATGGGGCGAGCAGTACTTC. It specifies CASSLAWGEQYF.

This clonotype was seen a handful of times. The chain carries TRBV18 and TRBJ1-4; D is ambiguous. Trimming stripped 1 base from V and 6 bases from J, with 6 bases between. From germline, CDR1 is KGHSH and CDR2 LQKENI. This CDR3 region has 13 residues. The CDR3 spells CASSPRWDEKLFF. The CDR3 DNA follows: TGTGCCAGCTCACCACGCTGGGATGAAAAACTGTTTTTT.

The V call is TRBV5-1, the J call TRBJ1-4, with a possible D match to TRBD1 (6 bases). Between the trimmed V and J ends, which lost 4 bases and 3 bases, there was a span of 13 bases. CDR1 is SGHRS and CDR2 is YFSETQ in the germline V gene. This CDR3 has 15 residues. Here the CDR3 DNA reads TGCGCCAGCAGCGCAGGGGCGGCGTCTAATGAAAAACTGTTTTTT. It yields the protein CASSAGAASNEKLFF.

In this sample, this clonotype turned up many times. The chain recombines TRBV9 with TRBJ2-3, with D perhaps TRBD2 (5 bases). This CDR3 spans 16 amino acids. The V end was cut by 0 bases, the J end by 5 bases, with 16 bases between. Germline V CDR1 and CDR2: SGDLS, YYNGEE. CDR3 sequence: CASSVDKDPRGDTQYF. The CDR3, as DNA: TGTGCCAGCAGCGTAGACAAAGACCCCCGGGGAGATACGCAGTATTTT.

The chain employs TRBV5-1 and TRBJ1-1, with D perhaps TRBD1 (5 bases). The V gene's germline CDR1 is SGHRS and CDR2 YFSETQ. Trimming shortened V by 2 bases and J by 0 bases, and 11 bases separated the two germline ends. The CDR3 contains 15 residues. The CDR3 loop is CASSFLGGMNTEAFF. The CDR3 nucleotides are TGCGCCAGCAGCTTCCTCGGGGGAATGAACACTGAAGCTTTCTTT.

In regard to this clonotype: It may be a read error: a sequence one base away is much more abundant. The chain employs TRBV6-5 and TRBJ2-2; perhaps D is TRBD1 or TRBD2 (5 bases each). Germline lookup yields CDR1 MNHEY and CDR2 SVGAGI. The CDR3 is made up of 14 amino acids. In DNA form, the CDR3 reads TGTGCCAGCAGTTACTCGCAGGGTACCGGGGAGCGGTTTTTT. It is translated as CASSYSQGTGERFF.

The rearrangement joins TRBV11-3 to TRBJ2-7; D is possibly TRBD1 (6 bases). CDR1 and CDR2 (germline): SGHNT, YENEEA. The length of the CDR3 is 13 residues. The V end lost 5 bases, the J end lost 12 bases, and 20 bases lay between the germline ends. The CDR3 loop is CASSLRTEGELYF. The CDR3, as DNA: TGTGCCAGCAGCCTCAGGACAGAAGGGGAATTGTACTTC.

V and J are TRBV2 and TRBJ2-7; TRBD1 is a possible D gene (5 bases). The CDR3 is made up of 12 amino acids. Between the trimmed V and J ends, which lost 7 bases and 2 bases, there was a span of 9 bases. Germline V gene lookup returns CDR1 SNHLY and CDR2 FYNNEI. CDR3 in DNA: TGTGCCAGCATACAAGGGGCCTACGAGCAGTACTTC. This encodes CASIQGAYEQYF.

This clonotype was counted a single time. A much larger clone lies one base from this, so it may be a read error. V usage is TRBV6-6 and J usage is TRBJ2-3; D unclear. The CDR3 covers 16 residues. V was shortened by 0 bases and J by 4 bases, with 14 bases between the two germline ends. Looked up from germline, CDR1 is MNHNY and CDR2 is SVGAGI (reference sequence). For the CDR3, the DNA is TGTGCCAGCAGTTACTCGAAGTCCCACTCGCCAGATACGCAGTATTTT. Amino acids: CASSYSKSHSPDTQYF.

The genes are TRBV12-3 or TRBV12-4 and TRBJ2-4, with TRBD1 matching over 7 bases. With 6 bases clipped from V and 0 bases from J, the junction kept 5 bases outside the gene matches. There are 15 residues in the CDR3. As DNA, the CDR3 is TGTGCCAGCAGCCGGACAGGAGAAGCCAAAAACATTCAGTACTTC. Protein: CASSRTGEAKNIQYF.

For this clonotype: A read error may be the cause here, since a much bigger clone is one base away. The V gene is TRBV9, the J gene TRBJ1-1; D unresolved. The CDR3 runs to 13 residues. The V and J ends lost 3 bases and 0 bases respectively, with 6 bases between them. Germline-derived CDR1 and CDR2 are SGDLS and YYNGEE. The CDR3 bases are TGTGCCAGCAGCGCCCAGATGAACACTGAAGCTTTCTTT. It yields the protein CASSAQMNTEAFF.

On this clonotype: A much more abundant neighbour one base away suggests this may be a read error. The chain links TRBV28 to TRBJ2-7, with 9 bases aligning to TRBD1. The CDR3 runs to 14 residues. The germline V gene encodes CDR1 MDHEN and CDR2 SYDVKM. J lost 2 bases, V lost 5 bases, and 4 bases had no gene match. CDR3 protein: CASSNRDRAYEQYF. CDR3 coding DNA: TGTGCCAGCAGTAACCGGGACAGGGCCTACGAGCAGTACTTC. Supplemented by reference TRBV28 and TRBJ2-7, the full variable domain reads DVKVTQSSRYLVKRTGEKVFLECVQDMDHENMFWYRQDPGLGLRLIYFSYDVKMKEKGDIPEGYSVSREKKERFSLILESASTNQTSMYLCASSNRDRAYEQYFGPGTRLTVT.

This clonotype was counted at least ten times. The chain combines TRBV15 with TRBJ2-3; 7 positions agree with TRBD2. This CDR3 spans 14 amino acids. Unmatched junction bases numbered 5, after V lost 3 bases and J lost 5 bases. From germline, CDR1 is LNHNV and CDR2 YYDKDF (reference sequence). DNA for the CDR3: TGTGCCACCAGCAGTCGAGGGAGGGGAGATACGCAGTATTTT. Translation gives CATSSRGRGDTQYF.

V is TRBV10-3 and J is TRBJ1-5; D possibly corresponds to TRBD1 (5 bases). Germline lookup yields CDR1 ENHRY and CDR2 SYGVKD. The CDR3 sequence is 16 residues long. V was cut by 6 bases and J by 3 bases, with 18 bases left in between. In DNA form, the CDR3 reads TGTGCCATCAGCCTCGGGGGACGGCGATCCAATCAGCCCCAGCATTTT. Translation: CAISLGGRRSNQPQHF.

This clonotype was counted at least ten times. J is TRBJ2-3 and V is TRBV20-1; the D call may be TRBD1 or TRBD2 (5 bases each). CDR3 size: 14 residues. V dropped 6 bases and J dropped 4 bases, with 17 bases sitting between them. The V gene's germline CDR1 is DFQATT and CDR2 SNEGSKA (reference sequence). The DNA for the CDR3 is TGCAGTGCCCCAAACCGGGACCCTTCAGATACGCAGTATTTT. This gives the protein CSAPNRDPSDTQYF.

This clonotype has ten or more counts. V is TRBV28 and J is TRBJ2-7; D is ambiguous. Trimming removed 3 bases at V and 2 bases at J, with 11 bases between. Germline CDR1 MDHEN, CDR2 SYDVKM. CDR3 length: 14 residues. The DNA of the CDR3 is TGTGCCAGCAGTTTCGCCGGTCGGACCTACGAGCAGTACTTC. Translated, it gives CASSFAGRTYEQYF. The full variable domain, with the rest looked up from reference TRBV28 and TRBJ2-7, is DVKVTQSSRYLVKRTGEKVFLECVQDMDHENMFWYRQDPGLGLRLIYFSYDVKMKEKGDIPEGYSVSREKKERFSLILESASTNQTSMYLCASSFAGRTYEQYFGPGTRLTVT.

The chain couples TRBV29-1 to TRBJ2-5, with unresolved D. The CDR3 runs 11 residues. V lost 5 bases, J lost 3 bases, and 7 bases lay in between. The germline V gene has CDR1 SQVTM and CDR2 ANQGSEA. CDR3 amino acids: CSVTPEETQYF. The DNA for the CDR3 is TGCAGCGTTACCCCCGAAGAGACCCAGTACTTC.

This clonotype showed up many times. The chain carries TRBV20-1 and TRBJ2-1, with D tentatively TRBD2 (6 bases). The CDR3 has 15 amino acids. Per germline, CDR1 DFQATT and CDR2 SNEGSKA (reference sequence). Trimming took off 0 bases at V and 5 bases at J, with 14 bases between the two ends. The CDR3: CSARDVAGWDNEQFF. The CDR3, as DNA: TGCAGTGCTAGAGATGTTGCGGGGTGGGACAATGAGCAGTTCTTC.

This clonotype appeared once. The chain couples TRBV12-3 or TRBV12-4 to TRBJ2-1, with D possibly matching TRBD1 (6 bases). The CDR3 loop spans 19 amino acids. Trimming shortened V by 0 bases and J by 8 bases, and 26 bases separated the two germline ends. The CDR3 spells CASSLAQGPLPSIVHEQFF. In DNA form, the CDR3 reads TGTGCCAGCAGTTTAGCGCAGGGGCCACTACCCTCAATCGTTCATGAGCAGTTCTTC.

Only one count was recorded for this clonotype. At one end, the junction sequence differs from germline, possibly due to a read error. The chain recombines TRBV11-2 with TRBJ2-3; 7 bases fit TRBD2. This CDR3 comprises 13 residues. Germline-derived CDR1 and CDR2 are SGHAT and FQNNGV. DNA for the CDR3: TGTGCCGGCAGCTTTGCGGGGGCAGATACGCAGTATTTT. Residues: CAGSFAGADTQYF.

J is TRBJ2-7 and V is TRBV18; D gene ambiguous. The CDR3 has 16 residues. Looked up from germline, CDR1 is KGHSH and CDR2 is LQKENI. The germline V and J ends were trimmed by 0 bases and 6 bases, with 18 bases remaining between them. The CDR3 DNA follows: TGTGCCAGCTCACCACCGGGTATCCCTAGATCCGGCGAGCAGTACTTC. This sequence encodes CASSPPGIPRSGEQYF.